These 16 T cell receptor beta chains originate from one sample sequenced in a study of human T cells and chemical hapten exposure. TCRdb redid the calling of the RACE reads with MiXCR, one entry per CDR3 protein. The top ten clones hold 2% to 2.5% of a sample with 96,000 or so distinct CDR3 sequences, around 9.3% of them seen once. Time point given: patch test 2, 6 weeks after DPC sensitization. Treatment denoted: therapeutic diphenylcyclopropenone sensitization with weekly scalp DPC. The sample consisted of whole blood, taken in connection with sensitization to the hapten diphenylcyclopropenone (DPC). These receptor sequences come from a woman aged 40 to 55 with alopecia areata. Some clones in this sample may be carry-over from other donors' samples.

This clonotype was detected many times. The rearrangement links TRBV7-8 to TRBJ2-1; 14 bases align to TRBD2. Trimming cost V 3 bases and J 8 bases; bases outside gene matches: 18. The CDR3 runs to 20 residues. CDR1 and CDR2 from the germline V gene are SGHVS and FQNEAQ. The CDR3 DNA sequence: TGTGCCAGCAGCTTCGGACTAGCGGGAGGCCAAAGACCCACCCACGATGAGCAGTTCTTC. Its protein product is CASSFGLAGGQRPTHDEQFF.

This CDR3 is CASSPVRDPLEQYF. DNA of the CDR3: TGTGCCAGCAGTCCGGTAAGGGACCCCCTCGAGCAGTACTTC. J is TRBJ2-7 and V is TRBV6-6; D might be TRBD1 or TRBD2, each matching 5 bases. Trimming took 5 bases from V and 6 from J, leaving 17 bases between them. This CDR3 comprises 14 residues. The germline V gene encodes CDR1 MNHNY and CDR2 SVGAGI (reference sequence).

The V call is TRBV3-2, the J call TRBJ2-1; the D call in the table, TRBD2, was not verified against the DNA. TRBV3-2 is designated a pseudogene. The CDR3 consists of 18 residues. The CDR3 coding sequence is TGTGCCAGCAGCCCGTCCGGGACTAGCGGGAGGCGATTAAATGAGCAGTTCTTC. Translation: CASSPSGTSGRRLNEQFF.

Only a few counts were recorded for this clonotype. This sequence joins TRBV20-1 and TRBJ2-7; D is undetermined. V was shortened by 0 bases and J by 2 bases, with 14 bases between the two germline ends. The CDR3 sequence is 15 residues long. Germline-derived CDR1 and CDR2 are DFQATT and SNEGSKA (reference sequence). This CDR3 is CSARDLLDQPYEQYF. CDR3 sequence (DNA): TGCAGTGCTAGAGATCTTTTAGACCAGCCCTACGAGCAGTACTTC.

In its sample, this clonotype was seen many times. V and J are TRBV7-2 and TRBJ2-7; 8 bases agree with TRBD1. Germline lookup yields CDR1 SGHTA and CDR2 FQGNSA. With 5 bases clipped from V and 3 bases from J, the junction kept 6 bases outside the gene matches. This CDR3 comprises 14 residues. The CDR3 here is CASSIWTGNYEQYF. The DNA for the CDR3 is TGTGCCAGCAGCATCTGGACAGGGAACTACGAGCAGTACTTC.

There are many counts of this clonotype. This chain uses TRBV12-3 or TRBV12-4 with TRBJ1-1; 7 nucleotides agree with TRBD1. The CDR3 is 12 residues long. Trimming took 8 bases from V and 2 from J; bases not matched to a gene: 2. CDR3 bases: TGTGCCAGCTGGGACAGAAACACTGAAGCTTTCTTT. As protein: CASWDRNTEAFF.

The chain joins TRBV20-1 to TRBJ1-2, with TRBD1 matching 8 bases. The V gene end was trimmed by 3 bases and the J gene end by 5 bases; junction bases not matched to a gene: 5. Germline CDR1 is DFQATT and CDR2 is SNEGSKA (reference sequence). This CDR3 has 13 amino acids. The CDR3 sequence: CSARLDREYGYTF. CDR3 DNA sequence: TGCAGTGCTAGGTTGGACAGGGAGTATGGCTACACCTTC.

The chain uses TRBV6-5 and TRBJ2-2, with 8 nucleotides matching TRBD1. Losses at the gene ends were 7 bases for V and 3 bases for J; bases not matched to a gene: 7. CDR3 length: 15 amino acids. Germline lookup yields CDR1 MNHEY and CDR2 SVGAGI. The CDR3 nucleotides are TGTGCCAGCATGCTGGGACAGGTGGACACCGGGGAGCTGTTTTTT. Translating gives CASMLGQVDTGELFF.

The chain carries TRBV3-1 and TRBJ2-2; D may be TRBD1 or TRBD2 (5 bases each). Trimming pared 3 bases from V and 0 bases from J, leaving 14 bases between. There are 17 residues in the CDR3. Germline lookup yields CDR1 LGHDT and CDR2 YNNKEL (reference sequence). The CDR3 DNA follows: TGTGCCAGCAGCCACCAGAGGGGCGGGCCGAACACCGGGGAGCTGTTTTTT. It is translated as CASSHQRGGPNTGELFF.

This clonotype was counted at least ten times. The rearrangement uses TRBV3-1 and TRBJ1-2, with 11 bases fitting TRBD1. V gave up 4 bases and J gave up 4 bases; unmatched junction bases: 8. Germline V gives CDR1 LGHDT, CDR2 YNNKEL (reference sequence). The CDR3 sequence is 16 residues long. Here the CDR3 reads CASSRGQGARIYGYTF. CDR3 nucleotide sequence: TGTGCCAGCAGCCGAGGACAGGGGGCGCGGATCTATGGCTACACCTTC.

This clonotype has ten or more counts. V gene TRBV15 combines with J gene TRBJ2-1; TRBD1 matches at 10 bases. This CDR3 is 14 amino acids long. The trim removed 5 bases at V and 8 bases at J, leaving 6 bases unmatched. The germline CDR1 and CDR2 sequences are LNHNV and YYDKDF (reference sequence). CDR3: CATSGTGESDEQFF. The CDR3 bases are TGTGCCACCAGCGGGACAGGGGAATCGGATGAGCAGTTCTTC.

This clonotype has just a few counts. The V and J genes are TRBV4-3 and TRBJ2-3; no reliable D call. This CDR3 contains 13 residues. Trimming removed 3 bases from V and 5 bases from J, with 9 bases in between. From germline, CDR1 is LGHNA and CDR2 YSLEER. CDR3 DNA: TGCGCCAGCAGCCAGAAACGCGGAGATACGCAGTATTTT. Translation: CASSQKRGDTQYF.

A few counts support this clonotype. The DNA for the CDR3 is TGTGCCAGCAGTTTGGTGGCTAGCGGGAGAAGGGAGCAGTACTTC. Translating gives CASSLVASGRREQYF. V usage is TRBV28 and J usage is TRBJ2-7; 10 nucleotides match TRBD2. The CDR3 totals 15 residues. Germline CDR1 and CDR2: MDHEN and SYDVKM. Unmatched junction bases numbered 9, after V lost 3 bases and J lost 7 bases.

In its sample, this clonotype was seen many times. The chain employs TRBV6-5 and TRBJ2-7, with 8 positions matching TRBD2. The ends lost 10 bases at V and 4 bases at J; junction bases unmatched: 0. The CDR3 is 10 residues long. Germline V gene data show CDR1 as MNHEY and CDR2 as SVGAGI. CDR3 in amino acids: CATGGYEQYF. The CDR3 nucleotides read TGTGCCACGGGGGGGTACGAGCAGTACTTC.

The genes are TRBV6-2 or TRBV6-3 and TRBJ1-5; weak D call: TRBD1 (5 bases). Trimming removed 5 bases at V and 1 base at J, with 12 bases between. This CDR3 spans 15 amino acids. Per the germline V gene, CDR1 is MNHEY and CDR2 is SVGEGT. CDR3 nucleotides: TGTGCCAGCAGTCCAGCAAGGGGCAGCAATCAGCCCCAGCATTTT. Encoded protein: CASSPARGSNQPQHF.

This clonotype was seen ten or more times. The chain links TRBV29-1 to TRBJ2-5, with D possibly matching TRBD2 (5 bases). Germline lookup yields CDR1 SQVTM and CDR2 ANQGSEA. CDR3 length: 13 residues. Trimming took 3 bases from V and 2 from J, leaving 10 bases between them. The CDR3 DNA follows: TGCAGCGTTGAGACGGGATCTCAAGAGACCCAGTACTTC. This encodes CSVETGSQETQYF.